This TCR beta chain came from a study of T cell responses to AZD1222 COVID-19 vaccine (dated by TCRdb to the early 2020s). Regarding the study in general: Because spike-specific TCR depth and breadth did not differ between the two schedules, AZD1222 recipients who got a second dose at roughly 4 weeks were pooled with those who got a second dose at roughly 12 weeks. TCR sequencing covered about 230 trial participants: 200 to 220 given two doses of AZD1222 and about 26 given two doses of MenACWY control vaccine. Trial participants were enrolled by age into 18-55, 56-69 and 70-plus year subgroups, with roughly 150, 30 and 60 TCR-sequenced participants respectively. General conclusions and limits of the study: Conclusions about previously exposed vaccinees were limited because only 5 or 6 AZD1222 recipients were SARS-CoV-2 seropositive at baseline. Vaccine-associated CD4 TCRs spanned the whole spike protein, with dominant responses in regions 160-218 and 743-854. Most participants were white British and females outnumbered males, and the authors suggested that clonal diversity may have been underestimated. Because no day 14 peak-response samples were available, repertoires were characterized only after the peak T cell response. In the small 56-69-year group, the increase in depth fell short of significance, most likely because of low power. Nearly half of unique spike-specific TCRs reportedly recognized epitopes outside regions mutated in the B.1.351 and B.1.1.7 variants. After two AZD1222 doses, spike-specific TCR breadth and depth were significantly higher than at day 0 and than in MenACWY recipients.

CDR1 is given as SNHLY and CDR2 as FYNNEI, both from the germline V gene. Compared with germline, V lacks 6 bases and J lacks 4 bases; bases without a gene match: 9. The CDR3, from cysteine to phenylalanine, totals 15 residues. The sequence is cut down to CDR3 DNA, 45 bases in frame from base 1. The CDR3 regions of human TCRbeta chains were analyzed by immunosequencing. The published analysis was carried out like this. TCRs in the repertoires were compared against a reference library of SARS-CoV-2-specific TCRs that had been generated with the MIRA antigen-specificity platform. Breadth was defined as the fraction of unique TCRs that were SARS-CoV-2-associated. Depth was defined as the fraction of total T cells that were SARS-CoV-2-associated. Using the MIRA data, each spike-specific TCR was mapped to the spike region that the TCR reacts to and placed in a CD4 or CD8 class. Log10-transformed breadth and depth values were compared by one-way ANOVA with Sidak's multiple comparisons tests. TCRdb took this table from immuneACCESS and kept in-frame rearrangements with V and J called. Such tables lack part of the clones; where checked against another copy, unresolved V genes explain under half of the gap, and the rest is unexplained. V, J and clone size are those of that table, while D and trimming were read from the DNA. The sample table shows 75,000 to 100,000 clones, and 90% are seen once. The leading ten clones occupy about a quarter of the sample.

Details on this clone: There is no known antigen for this receptor. No much larger clone is present one base from it, and per-base qualities are unavailable.

According to the study, the label for this sample's time point signals: baseline before first vaccination. Vaccinee samples were obtained from the UK trials COV001 and COV002, which included a single-blind randomized controlled phase 2/3 trial of AZD1222 (ChAdOx1 nCoV-19) in healthy adults. Trial participant PBMC samples were collected at day 0 and day 28 after the second dose for TCRbeta chain sequencing. The sample consisted of peripheral blood, taken on day 0 of AZD1222 vaccination. This clonotype was obtained from an adult in good health. The V and J segments used are TRBV2 and TRBJ2-3, and TRBD2 matches 8 of the central bases. The CDR3 sequence is CASRAQAGGADTQYF. The sequence in DNA is TGTGCCAGCAGGGCCCAGGCGGGAGGTGCAGATACGCAGTATTTT.